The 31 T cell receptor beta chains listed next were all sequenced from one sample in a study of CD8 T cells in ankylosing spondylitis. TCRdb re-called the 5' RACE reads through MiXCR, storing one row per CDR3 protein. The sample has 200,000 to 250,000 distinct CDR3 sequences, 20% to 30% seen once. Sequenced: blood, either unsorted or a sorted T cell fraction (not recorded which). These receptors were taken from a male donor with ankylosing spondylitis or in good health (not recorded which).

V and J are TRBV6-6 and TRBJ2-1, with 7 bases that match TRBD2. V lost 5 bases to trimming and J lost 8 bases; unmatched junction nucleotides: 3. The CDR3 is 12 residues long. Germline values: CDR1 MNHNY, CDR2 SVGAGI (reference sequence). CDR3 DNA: TGTGCCAGCAGTCAGGGAGGGCATGAGCAGTTCTTC. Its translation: CASSQGGHEQFF.

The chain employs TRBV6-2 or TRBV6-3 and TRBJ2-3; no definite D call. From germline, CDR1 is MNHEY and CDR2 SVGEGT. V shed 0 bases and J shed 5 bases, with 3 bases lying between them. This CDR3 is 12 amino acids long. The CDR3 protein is CASSYSRDTQYF. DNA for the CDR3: TGTGCCAGCAGTTACTCCCGAGATACGCAGTATTTT.

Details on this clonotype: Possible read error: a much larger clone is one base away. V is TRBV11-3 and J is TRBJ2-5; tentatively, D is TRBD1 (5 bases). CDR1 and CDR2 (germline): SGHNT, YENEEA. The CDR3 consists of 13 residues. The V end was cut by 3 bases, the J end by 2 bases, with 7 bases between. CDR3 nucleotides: TGTGCCAGCAGCTTCGCAGGGCAAGAGACCCAGTACTTC. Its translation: CASSFAGQETQYF.

The CDR3 loop reads CSARDMRGEQFF. The CDR3 DNA reads TGCAGTGCTAGAGATATGAGGGGTGAGCAGTTCTTC. The J gene is TRBJ2-1, the V gene TRBV20-1; D tentatively fits TRBD1 or TRBD2 (5 bases each). Germline V gives CDR1 DFQATT, CDR2 SNEGSKA (reference sequence). CDR3 length: 12 amino acids. V lost 0 bases to trimming and J lost 9 bases, with 9 bases between them.

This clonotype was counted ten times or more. Written as DNA, the CDR3 is TGTGCCAGCAGTAGCCACCGGGACAGCTATAATTCACCCCTCCACTTT. Translated: CASSSHRDSYNSPLHF. The gene calls are TRBV6-1 and TRBJ1-6; 7 nucleotides align to TRBD1. The CDR3 has 16 amino acids. Trimming cost V 5 bases and J 3 bases; bases outside gene matches: 7. Germline V gene lookup returns CDR1 MNHNS and CDR2 SASEGT.

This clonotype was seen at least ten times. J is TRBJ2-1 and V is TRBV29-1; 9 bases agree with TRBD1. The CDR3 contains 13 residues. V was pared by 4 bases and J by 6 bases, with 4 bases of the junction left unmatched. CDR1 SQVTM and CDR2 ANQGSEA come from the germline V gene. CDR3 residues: CSVVGTGSNEQFF. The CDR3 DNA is TGCAGCGTTGTAGGGACAGGGTCCAATGAGCAGTTCTTC.

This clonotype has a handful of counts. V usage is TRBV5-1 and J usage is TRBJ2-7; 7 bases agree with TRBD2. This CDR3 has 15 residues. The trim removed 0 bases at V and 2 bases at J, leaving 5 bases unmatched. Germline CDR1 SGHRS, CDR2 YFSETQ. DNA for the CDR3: TGCGCCAGCAGCTTGGGGGCGGGAGAGGCCTACGAGCAGTACTTC. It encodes CASSLGAGEAYEQYF.

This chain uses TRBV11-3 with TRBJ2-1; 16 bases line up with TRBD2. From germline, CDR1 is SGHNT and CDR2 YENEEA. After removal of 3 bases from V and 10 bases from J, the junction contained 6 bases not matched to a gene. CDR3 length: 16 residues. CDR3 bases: TGTGCCAGCAGCTTGGGGACTAGCGGGAGGGCCCACGAGCAGTTCTTC. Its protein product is CASSLGTSGRAHEQFF.

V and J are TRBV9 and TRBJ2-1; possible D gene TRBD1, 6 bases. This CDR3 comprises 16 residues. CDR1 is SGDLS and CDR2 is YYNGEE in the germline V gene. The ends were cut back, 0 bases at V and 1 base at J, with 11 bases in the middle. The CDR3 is CASSVAGARSYNEQFF. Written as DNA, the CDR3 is TGTGCCAGCAGCGTAGCAGGGGCGAGGTCCTACAATGAGCAGTTCTTC.

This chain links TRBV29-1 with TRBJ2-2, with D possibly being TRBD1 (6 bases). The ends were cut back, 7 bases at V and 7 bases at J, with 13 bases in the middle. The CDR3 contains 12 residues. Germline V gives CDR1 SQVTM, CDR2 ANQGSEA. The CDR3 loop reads CSGGPRGGELFF. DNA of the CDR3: TGCAGCGGGGGGCCGAGGGGCGGGGAGCTGTTTTTT.

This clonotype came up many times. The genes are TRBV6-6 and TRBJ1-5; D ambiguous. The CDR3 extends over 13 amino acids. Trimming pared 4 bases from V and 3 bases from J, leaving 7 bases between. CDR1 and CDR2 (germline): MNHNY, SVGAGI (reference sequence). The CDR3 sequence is CASSFPFNQPQHF. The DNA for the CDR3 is TGTGCCAGCAGTTTTCCATTCAATCAGCCCCAGCATTTT.

CDR3 in amino acids: CAWDRDNSPLHF. CDR3 in DNA: TGTGCCTGGGACAGGGACAATTCACCCCTCCACTTT. J is TRBJ1-6 and V is TRBV30; 7 bases map to TRBD1. The CDR3 loop spans 12 amino acids. Germline loops: CDR1 GTSNPN, CDR2 SVGIG (reference sequence). V lost 5 bases to trimming and J lost 7 bases; unmatched junction nucleotides: 2.

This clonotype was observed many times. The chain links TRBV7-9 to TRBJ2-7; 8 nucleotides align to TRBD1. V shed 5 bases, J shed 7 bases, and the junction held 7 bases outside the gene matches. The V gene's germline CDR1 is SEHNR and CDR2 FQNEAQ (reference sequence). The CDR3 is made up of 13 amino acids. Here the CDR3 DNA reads TGTGCCAGCAGCCTCCCAGGGGGCAGTGAGCAGTACTTC. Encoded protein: CASSLPGGSEQYF. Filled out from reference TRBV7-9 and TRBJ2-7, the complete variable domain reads DTGVSQNPRHKITKRGQNVTFRCDPISEHNRLYWYRQTLGQGPEFLTYFQNEAQLEKSRLLSDRFSAERPKGSFSTLEIQRTEQGDSAMYLCASSLPGGSEQYFGPGTRLTVT.

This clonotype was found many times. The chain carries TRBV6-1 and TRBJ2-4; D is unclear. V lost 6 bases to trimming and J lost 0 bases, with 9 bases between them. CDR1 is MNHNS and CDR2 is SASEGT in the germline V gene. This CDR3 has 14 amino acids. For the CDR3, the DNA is TGTGCCAGCAGACGACTGTTAGCCAAAAACATTCAGTACTTC. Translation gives CASRRLLAKNIQYF.

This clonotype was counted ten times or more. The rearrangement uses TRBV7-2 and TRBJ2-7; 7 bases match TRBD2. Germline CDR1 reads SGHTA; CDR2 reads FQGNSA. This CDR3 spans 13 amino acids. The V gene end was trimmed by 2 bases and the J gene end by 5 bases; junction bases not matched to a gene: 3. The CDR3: CASSLMGGNEQYF. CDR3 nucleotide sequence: TGTGCCAGCAGCTTAATGGGAGGGAACGAGCAGTACTTC.

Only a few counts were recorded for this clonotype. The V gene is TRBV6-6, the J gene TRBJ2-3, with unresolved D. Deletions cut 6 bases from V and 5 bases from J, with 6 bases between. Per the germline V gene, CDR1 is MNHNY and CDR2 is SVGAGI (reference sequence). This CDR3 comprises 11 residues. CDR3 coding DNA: TGTGCCAGCAGGGGTCTAGATACGCAGTATTTT. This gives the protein CASRGLDTQYF.

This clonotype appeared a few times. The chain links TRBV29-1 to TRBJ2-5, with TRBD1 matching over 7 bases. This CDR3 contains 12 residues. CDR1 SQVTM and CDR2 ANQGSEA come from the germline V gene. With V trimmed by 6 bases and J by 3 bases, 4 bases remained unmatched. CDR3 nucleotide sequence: TGCAGCGTCCTCGGGACAGAAGAGACCCAGTACTTC. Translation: CSVLGTEETQYF.

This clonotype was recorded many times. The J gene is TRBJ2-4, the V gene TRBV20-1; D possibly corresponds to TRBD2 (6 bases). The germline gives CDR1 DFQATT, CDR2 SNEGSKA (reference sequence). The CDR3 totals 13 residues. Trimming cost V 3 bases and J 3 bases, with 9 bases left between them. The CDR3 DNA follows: TGCAGTGCTAGTCCGGGAGTCAAAAACATTCAGTACTTC. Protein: CSASPGVKNIQYF.

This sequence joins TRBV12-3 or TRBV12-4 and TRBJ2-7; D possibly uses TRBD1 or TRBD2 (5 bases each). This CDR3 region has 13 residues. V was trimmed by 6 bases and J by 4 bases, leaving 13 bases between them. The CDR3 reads CASRRDGPYEQYF. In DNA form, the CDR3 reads TGTGCCAGCAGGAGGGACGGACCATACGAGCAGTACTTC.

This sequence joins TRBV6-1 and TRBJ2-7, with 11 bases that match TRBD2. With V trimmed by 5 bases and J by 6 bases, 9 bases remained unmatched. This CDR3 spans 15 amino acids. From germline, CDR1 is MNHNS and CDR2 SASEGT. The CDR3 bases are TGTGCCAGCAGTATTAGCGGGAGGGCCGATATCGAGCAGTACTTC. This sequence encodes CASSISGRADIEQYF.

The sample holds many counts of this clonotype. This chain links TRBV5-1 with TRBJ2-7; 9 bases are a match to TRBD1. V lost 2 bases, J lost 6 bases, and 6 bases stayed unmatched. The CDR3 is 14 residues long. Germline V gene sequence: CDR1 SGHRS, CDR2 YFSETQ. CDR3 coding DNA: TGCGCCAGCAGCTTTTTGGGACAGGGCGCCGAGCAGTACTTC. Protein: CASSFLGQGAEQYF.

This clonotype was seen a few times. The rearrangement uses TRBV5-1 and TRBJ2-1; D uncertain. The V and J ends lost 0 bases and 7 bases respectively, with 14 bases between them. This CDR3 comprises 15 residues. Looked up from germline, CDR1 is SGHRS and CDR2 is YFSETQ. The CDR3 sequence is CASSLGGLSVNEQFF. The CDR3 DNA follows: TGCGCCAGCAGCTTGGGCGGCCTTTCCGTGAATGAGCAGTTCTTC.

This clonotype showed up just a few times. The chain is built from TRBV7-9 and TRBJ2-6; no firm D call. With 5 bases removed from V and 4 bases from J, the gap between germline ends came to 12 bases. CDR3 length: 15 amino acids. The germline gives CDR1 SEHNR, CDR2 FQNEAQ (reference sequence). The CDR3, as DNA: TGTGCCAGCAGCCGTGAGGTCCTCGGGGCCAACGTCCTGACTTTC. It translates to CASSREVLGANVLTF.

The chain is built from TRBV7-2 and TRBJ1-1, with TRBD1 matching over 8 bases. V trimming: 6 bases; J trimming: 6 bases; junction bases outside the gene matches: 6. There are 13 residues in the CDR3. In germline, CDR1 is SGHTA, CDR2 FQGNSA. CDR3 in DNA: TGTGCCAGCAGTCGGACAGGGAGACCTGAAGCTTTCTTT. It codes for CASSRTGRPEAFF.

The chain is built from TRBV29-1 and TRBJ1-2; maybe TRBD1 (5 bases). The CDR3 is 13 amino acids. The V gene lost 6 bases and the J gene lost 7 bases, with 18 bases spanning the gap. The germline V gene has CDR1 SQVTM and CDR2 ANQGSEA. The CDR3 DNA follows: TGCAGCGTCGAGGGGTCCGGTCTTGGTGGCTACACCTTC. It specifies CSVEGSGLGGYTF.

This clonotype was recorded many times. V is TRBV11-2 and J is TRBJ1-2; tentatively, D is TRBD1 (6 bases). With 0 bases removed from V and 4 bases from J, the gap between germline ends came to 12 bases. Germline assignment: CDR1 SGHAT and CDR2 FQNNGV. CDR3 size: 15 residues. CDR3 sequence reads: CASSLEGAVGYGYTF. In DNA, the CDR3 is TGTGCCAGCAGCTTAGAGGGGGCGGTGGGCTATGGCTACACCTTC.

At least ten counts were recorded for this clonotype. In nucleotides, the CDR3 is TGTGCCAGCAGTTTCTTCCGGACTAGCGGGAGATCATCCAATGAGCAGTTCTTC. Protein: CASSFFRTSGRSSNEQFF. The chain uses TRBV28 and TRBJ2-1, with 13 bases matching TRBD2. This CDR3 is 18 amino acids long. Germline CDR1 reads MDHEN; CDR2 reads SYDVKM. V gave up 3 bases and J gave up 6 bases; unmatched junction bases: 11.

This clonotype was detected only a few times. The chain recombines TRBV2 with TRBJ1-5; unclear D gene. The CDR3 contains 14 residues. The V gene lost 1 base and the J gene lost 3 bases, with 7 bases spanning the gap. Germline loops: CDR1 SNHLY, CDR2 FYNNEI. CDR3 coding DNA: TGTGCCAGCAGTGAAGGTGGGAACAATCAGCCCCAGCATTTT. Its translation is CASSEGGNNQPQHF.

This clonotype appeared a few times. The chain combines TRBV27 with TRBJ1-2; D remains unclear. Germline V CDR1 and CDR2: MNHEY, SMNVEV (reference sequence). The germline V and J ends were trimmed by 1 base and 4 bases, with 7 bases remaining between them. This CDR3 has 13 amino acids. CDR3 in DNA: TGTGCCAGCAGTTTATATTCCACCTATGGCTACACCTTC. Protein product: CASSLYSTYGYTF.

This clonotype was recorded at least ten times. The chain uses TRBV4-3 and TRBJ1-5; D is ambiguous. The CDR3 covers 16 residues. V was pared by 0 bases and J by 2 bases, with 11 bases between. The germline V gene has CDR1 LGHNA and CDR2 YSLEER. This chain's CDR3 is CASSQDSRTGNQPQHF. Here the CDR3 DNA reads TGCGCCAGCAGCCAAGATTCTCGGACTGGCAATCAGCCCCAGCATTTT.

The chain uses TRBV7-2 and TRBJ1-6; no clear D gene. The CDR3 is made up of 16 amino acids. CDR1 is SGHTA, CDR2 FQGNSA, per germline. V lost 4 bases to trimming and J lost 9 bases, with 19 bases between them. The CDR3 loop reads CASSSGPREPFSPLHF. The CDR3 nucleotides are TGTGCCAGCAGCTCCGGACCCCGGGAGCCCTTTTCACCCCTCCACTTT.